This TCR beta chain is drawn from a study of blood T cell repertoires in COVID-19. Study information: Samples representing acute and convalescent COVID-19 were sourced from the United States, Italy and Spain. PBMCs, B-cell-depleted T cells, or T cells were the source of the cDNA or gDNA that made up the material.

Under the authors' procedure: Reference gene primer amplification in the assay estimated nucleated cell counts. Libraries were prepared by immunoSEQ multiplex PCR; TCRdb keeps only in-frame clonotypes and omits some of them. The V and J calls and clone size come from that table; D and trimming were worked out from the DNA. The sample consists of about 80,000 clones, around 77% of them appearing once. CDR1 LNHDA and CDR2 SQIVND come from the germline V gene (reference sequence). The CDR3 has 16 residues. J lost 5 bases, V lost 4 bases, and 13 bases had no gene match. The chain recombines TRBV19 with TRBJ1-1; 7 bases are a match to TRBD1. The receptor comes from a man in his 70s with active or convalescent COVID-19. The sequencing sample was made of peripheral blood. CDR3 loop: CASSTPHRGGFTEAFF. DNA of the CDR3: TGTGCCAGTAGTACCCCCCACAGAGGGGGCTTTACTGAAGCTTTCTTT.